One and the same sample provided the 27 T cell receptor beta chains below, sequenced in a study of OX40 agonist ivuxolimab in advanced cancers. Sequencing was performed with immunoSEQ multiplex PCR; in TCRdb, only in-frame clones are kept and a portion is missing. Counted here are approximately 70,000 clones, around 90% occurring once; the ten biggest clones make up approximately 0.86%. This material consisted of CD4+ or CD8+ T cells sorted from blood, taken in a trial of the OX40 agonist ivuxolimab. The receptors originated from an adult with an advanced solid tumor such as melanoma, head and neck, liver or kidney cancer.

The chain joins TRBV19 to TRBJ1-2, with 9 bases that match TRBD1. CDR1 LNHDA and CDR2 SQIVND come from the germline V gene (reference sequence). V trimming: 8 bases; J trimming: 8 bases; junction bases outside the gene matches: 9. The CDR3 loop spans 13 amino acids. For the CDR3, the DNA is TGTGCCAGTTATACAGGGGGCCAAAGGGGCTACACCTTC. Its protein product is CASYTGGQRGYTF.

This clone has only one observation. This rearrangement joins TRBV7-2 to TRBJ2-7, with D maybe TRBD2 (6 bases). The germline CDR1 and CDR2 sequences are SGHTA and FQGNSA. The CDR3 is 14 residues long. V was cut by 6 bases and J by 4 bases, with 16 bases left in between. The CDR3 coding sequence is TGTGCCAGCAGGGGAGCGGGTGGGGGGTACGAGCAGTACTTC. Protein: CASRGAGGGYEQYF.

This clone was counted once. The chain joins TRBV27 to TRBJ2-6, with D perhaps TRBD2 (5 bases). The CDR3 loop spans 13 amino acids. Between the trimmed V and J ends, which lost 4 bases and 13 bases, there was a span of 14 bases. The V gene's germline CDR1 is MNHEY and CDR2 SMNVEV (reference sequence). Written as DNA, the CDR3 is TGTGCCAGCAGTTCTCAGAACGGGATTGTCCTGACTTTC. Amino acid sequence: CASSSQNGIVLTF.

The table lists this clone with a few counts. This rearrangement joins TRBV2 to TRBJ2-2, with D uncertain. The CDR3 contains 13 residues. Germline assignment: CDR1 SNHLY and CDR2 FYNNEI. The V end lost 6 bases, the J end lost 6 bases, and 11 bases lay between the germline ends. The DNA of the CDR3 is TGTGCCAGCAGATGGGCCGAACCCGGGGAGCTGTTTTTT. Translation: CASRWAEPGELFF.

The chain has TRBV18 and TRBJ1-2, with TRBD1 as a possible D gene (5 bases). Germline assignment: CDR1 KGHSH and CDR2 LQKENI. This CDR3 spans 14 amino acids. The V and J ends lost 1 base and 2 bases respectively, with 8 bases between them. The CDR3 loop is CASSPRQSNYGYTF. CDR3 nucleotide sequence: TGTGCCAGCTCACCACGACAGTCCAACTATGGCTACACCTTC.

The CDR3 DNA is TGTGCCAGCAGCCGTACCGGGACAGCGAACACTGAAGCTTTCTTT. Translating gives CASSRTGTANTEAFF. V and J are TRBV7-9 and TRBJ1-1, with 7 bases matching TRBD1. The V segment lost 5 bases and the J segment 1 base; nucleotides outside the gene matches: 7. Germline CDR1 and CDR2: SEHNR and FQNEAQ (reference sequence). The CDR3 is 15 residues long.

The gene calls are TRBV29-1 and TRBJ2-5; possibly TRBD1 for D (6 bases). V was cut by 4 bases and J by 3 bases, with 12 bases left in between. The CDR3 consists of 13 residues. Germline V gene sequence: CDR1 SQVTM, CDR2 ANQGSEA. CDR3 region: CSVGRGQEETQYF. The CDR3 bases are TGCAGCGTTGGAAGGGGACAAGAAGAGACCCAGTACTTC.

The genes are TRBV7-2 and TRBJ1-6, with D possibly matching TRBD1 (5 bases). V shed 2 bases and J shed 0 bases, with 17 bases lying between them. CDR1 and CDR2 (germline): SGHTA, FQGNSA. The CDR3 spans 19 residues. The CDR3 is CASSLYSVVGGSYNSPLHF. The CDR3 DNA sequence: TGTGCCAGCAGCTTATACTCGGTCGTCGGGGGCTCCTATAATTCACCCCTCCACTTT. The full variable domain, completed using reference TRBV7-2 and TRBJ1-6, is GAGVSQSPSNKVTEKGKDVELRCDPISGHTALYWYRQSLGQGLEFLIYFQGNSAPDKSGLPSDRFSAERTGGSVSTLTIQRTQQEDSAVYLCASSLYSVVGGSYNSPLHFGNGTRLTVT.

J is TRBJ2-1 and V is TRBV18; TRBD1 matches at 8 bases. CDR3 size: 16 residues. Germline V gene data show CDR1 as KGHSH and CDR2 as LQKENI. The V segment lost 3 bases and the J segment 7 bases; nucleotides outside the gene matches: 11. The CDR3 DNA follows: TGTGCCAGCTCACCGACGGAGGCAGGGGGCGGGAATGAGCAGTTCTTC. This gives the protein CASSPTEAGGGNEQFF.

The sample holds a few counts of this clone. The V and J genes are TRBV4-3 and TRBJ1-6, with D unresolved. V was cut by 0 bases and J by 9 bases, with 21 bases left in between. The CDR3 runs 18 residues. CDR1 is LGHNA, CDR2 YSLEER, per germline. The CDR3 loop reads CASSQDRQGPTFFSPLHF. CDR3 nucleotides: TGCGCCAGCAGCCAAGATCGCCAAGGACCGACCTTTTTTTCACCCCTCCACTTT.

The rearrangement joins TRBV7-2 to TRBJ2-7; D gene uncertain. The ends were cut back, 5 bases at V and 2 bases at J, with 10 bases in the middle. CDR1 is SGHTA, CDR2 FQGNSA, per germline. CDR3 size: 13 residues. CDR3 coding DNA: TGTGCCAGCAGCCCCCAGGCCACCTACGAGCAGTACTTC. Amino acids: CASSPQATYEQYF. The whole variable domain, remainder taken from reference TRBV7-2 and TRBJ2-7, is GAGVSQSPSNKVTEKGKDVELRCDPISGHTALYWYRQSLGQGLEFLIYFQGNSAPDKSGLPSDRFSAERTGGSVSTLTIQRTQQEDSAVYLCASSPQATYEQYFGPGTRLTVT.

This clone was counted once. This rearrangement joins TRBV19 to TRBJ1-1; D is ambiguous. CDR1 and CDR2 (germline): LNHDA, SQIVND (reference sequence). Trimming cost V 7 bases and J 5 bases, with 14 bases left between them. The CDR3 is 13 amino acids. CDR3 in DNA: TGTGCCAGTACTCAGATAGATAGTACTGAAGCTTTCTTT. Protein product: CASTQIDSTEAFF.

CDR3 amino acids: CATSRGHISDQPQHF. CDR3 nucleotide sequence: TGTGCCACCAGCAGAGGTCACATTTCAGATCAGCCCCAGCATTTT. The chain recombines TRBV15 with TRBJ1-5; no clear D gene. V dropped 1 base and J dropped 5 bases, with 12 bases sitting between them. The CDR3 consists of 15 residues. The germline CDR1 and CDR2 sequences are LNHNV and YYDKDF (reference sequence).

The J gene is TRBJ2-4, the V gene TRBV7-2; TRBD2 might be the D (6 bases). The CDR3 is 14 residues long. CDR1 is SGHTA, CDR2 FQGNSA, per germline. V was pared by 5 bases and J by 6 bases, with 14 bases between. CDR3 nucleotides: TGTGCCAGCAGCCCCGGCGGGGTCGGAAACATTCAGTACTTC. Its protein product is CASSPGGVGNIQYF.

V usage is TRBV7-2 and J usage is TRBJ2-1, with D perhaps matching TRBD2 (5 bases). CDR1 is SGHTA and CDR2 is FQGNSA in the germline V gene. Trimming left V 2 bases short and J 10 bases short, with 15 bases between. CDR3 size: 14 residues. The CDR3 region has the DNA TGTGCCAGCAGCTTAAGCAGACCTGCGGGCGAGCAGTTCTTC. This sequence encodes CASSLSRPAGEQFF.

CDR3 loop: CASSARLAGVYEQYF. As DNA, the CDR3 is TGCGCCAGCAGCGCCCGACTAGCGGGAGTCTACGAGCAGTACTTC. V and J are TRBV4-3 and TRBJ2-7; 12 bases are a match to TRBD2. V shed 5 bases, J shed 3 bases, and the junction held 5 bases outside the gene matches. There are 15 residues in the CDR3. Germline CDR1 is LGHNA and CDR2 is YSLEER.

The V and J genes are TRBV28 and TRBJ1-5; 9 bases are a match to TRBD1. Germline V gives CDR1 MDHEN, CDR2 SYDVKM. The CDR3 runs 13 residues. V was clipped by 6 bases and J by 4 bases; unmatched bases: 1. The CDR3 protein is CASRGTGNQPQHF. CDR3 DNA: TGTGCCAGCAGAGGGACAGGGAATCAGCCCCAGCATTTT.

The rearrangement links TRBV7-2 to TRBJ1-3, with a tentative D call TRBD1 (6 bases). The CDR3 runs 15 residues. CDR1 is SGHTA, CDR2 FQGNSA, per germline. Trimming left V 7 bases short and J 6 bases short, with 19 bases between. The CDR3 loop is CASIPGRGMENTIYF. Written as DNA, the CDR3 is TGTGCCAGCATCCCGGGGAGGGGGATGGAAAACACCATATATTTT.

The rearrangement links TRBV30 to TRBJ2-7, with D unclear. The CDR3 consists of 11 residues. Trimming removed 4 bases from V and 6 bases from J, with 10 bases in between. Germline CDR1 and CDR2: GTSNPN and SVGIG (reference sequence). The CDR3 sequence: CAWNSWGEQYF. CDR3 DNA sequence: TGTGCCTGGAACTCGTGGGGCGAGCAGTACTTC. The variable domain in full, completed from reference TRBV30 and TRBJ2-7, reads SQTIHQWPATLVQPVGSPLSLECTVEGTSNPNLYWYRQAAGRGLQLLFYSVGIGQISSEVPQNLSASRPQDRQFILSSKKLLLSDSGFYLCAWNSWGEQYFGPGTRLTVT.

The chain's CDR3 is CASSQGQGWETQYF. In DNA form, the CDR3 reads TGCGCCAGCAGCCAGGGACAGGGGTGGGAGACCCAGTACTTC. V gene TRBV4-3 combines with J gene TRBJ2-5; 10 positions agree with TRBD1. The germline gives CDR1 LGHNA, CDR2 YSLEER. The CDR3 runs to 14 residues. Trimming at V came to 3 bases and at J to 5 bases, leaving 3 bases not matched to a gene.

CDR3 in amino acids: CASSPQEARDTQYF. CDR3 bases: TGTGCCAGCAGCCCCCAAGAGGCCCGAGATACGCAGTATTTT. The chain links TRBV27 to TRBJ2-3; no definite D call. Germline V lookup: CDR1 MNHEY, CDR2 SMNVEV (reference sequence). CDR3 length equals 14 residues. V was clipped by 6 bases and J by 5 bases, with 15 bases between them.

This chain uses TRBV19 with TRBJ2-5; 7 bases align to TRBD1. The V segment lost 5 bases and the J segment 7 bases; nucleotides outside the gene matches: 10. CDR1 and CDR2 from the germline V gene are LNHDA and SQIVND (reference sequence). There are 14 residues in the CDR3. CDR3 nucleotides: TGTGCCAGTAGTCAAGGGGGCCTGGCCACGACCCAGTACTTC. Protein: CASSQGGLATTQYF. The complete variable domain, with remaining parts taken from reference TRBV19 and TRBJ2-5, reads DGGITQSPKYLFRKEGQNVTLSCEQNLNHDAMYWYRQDPGQGLRLIYYSQIVNDFQKGDIAEGYSVSREKKESFPLTVTSAQKNPTAFYLCASSQGGLATTQYFGPGTRLLVL.

The chain uses TRBV11-2 and TRBJ2-1; D may be TRBD2 (5 bases). Per the germline V gene, CDR1 is SGHAT and CDR2 is FQNNGV. Trimming removed 4 bases from V and 0 bases from J, with 10 bases in between. The CDR3 extends over 15 amino acids. The CDR3 bases are TGTGCCAGCAGCTCCCGACTAACCTCCTACAATGAGCAGTTCTTC. It encodes CASSSRLTSYNEQFF.

This clone was observed a single time. This sequence joins TRBV6-5 and TRBJ1-3, with D possibly TRBD1 on 6 matching bases. V was shortened by 5 bases and J by 0 bases, with 11 bases between the two germline ends. Germline V gene data show CDR1 as MNHEY and CDR2 as SVGAGI. This CDR3 is built from 15 residues. CDR3 nucleotide sequence: TGTGCCAGCAGTCCACTGGACAGCTCTGGAAACACCATATATTTT. It translates to CASSPLDSSGNTIYF.

This chain links TRBV27 with TRBJ1-1; D is perhaps TRBD1 (6 bases). The CDR3 has 13 residues. Germline CDR1 reads MNHEY; CDR2 reads SMNVEV (reference sequence). Trimming cost V 8 bases and J 0 bases, with 10 bases left between them. The CDR3 sequence: CASARTVNTEAFF. CDR3 nucleotide sequence: TGTGCCAGCGCCAGGACAGTGAACACTGAAGCTTTCTTT.

Comment on this clone: Sequence at one end of the junction differs from germline and may be a read error. The CDR3 loop reads CASSYSTPAQTDF. In DNA, the CDR3 is TGTGCCAGCAGTTACTCGACTCCAGCGCAGACCGACTTC. This rearrangement joins TRBV6-6 to TRBJ1-2; D gene unclear. The germline V gene encodes CDR1 MNHNY and CDR2 SVGAGI (reference sequence). The CDR3 sequence is 13 residues long.

This clone occurred once. This chain links TRBV10-3 with TRBJ1-1; weak D call: TRBD1 (5 bases). Trimming shortened V by 0 bases and J by 7 bases, and 15 bases separated the two germline ends. CDR3 size: 15 residues. In germline, CDR1 is ENHRY, CDR2 SYGVKD. The CDR3 DNA follows: TGTGCCATCAGTGAGTCGGGATTCGGGGGGGTTGAAGCTTTCTTT. This gives the protein CAISESGFGGVEAFF.